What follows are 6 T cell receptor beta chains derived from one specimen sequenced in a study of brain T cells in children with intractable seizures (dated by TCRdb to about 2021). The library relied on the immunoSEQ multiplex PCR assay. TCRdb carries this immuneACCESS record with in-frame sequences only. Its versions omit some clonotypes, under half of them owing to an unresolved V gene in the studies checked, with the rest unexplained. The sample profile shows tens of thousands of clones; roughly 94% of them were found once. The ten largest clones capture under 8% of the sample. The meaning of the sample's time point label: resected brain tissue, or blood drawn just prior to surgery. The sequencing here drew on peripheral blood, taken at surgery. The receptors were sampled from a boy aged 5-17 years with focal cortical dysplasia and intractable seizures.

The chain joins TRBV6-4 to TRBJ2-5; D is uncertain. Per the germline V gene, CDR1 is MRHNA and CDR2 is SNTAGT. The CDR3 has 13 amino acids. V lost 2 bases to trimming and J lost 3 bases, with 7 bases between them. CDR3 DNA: TGTGCCAGCAGTGACCGGTCCGAAGAGACCCAGTACTTC. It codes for CASSDRSEETQYF.

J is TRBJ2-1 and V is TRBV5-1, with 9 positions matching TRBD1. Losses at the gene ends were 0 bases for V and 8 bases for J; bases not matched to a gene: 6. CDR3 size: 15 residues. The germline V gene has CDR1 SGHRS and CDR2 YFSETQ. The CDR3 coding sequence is TGCGCCAGCAGCTTGGAAGACAGGGGGGACGATGAGCAGTTCTTC. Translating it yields CASSLEDRGDDEQFF.

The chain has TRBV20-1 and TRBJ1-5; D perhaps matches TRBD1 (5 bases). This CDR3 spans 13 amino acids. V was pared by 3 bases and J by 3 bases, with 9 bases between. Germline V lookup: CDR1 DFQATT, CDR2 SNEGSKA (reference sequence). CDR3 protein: CSASGGPNQPQHF. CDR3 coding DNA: TGCAGTGCTAGTGGGGGTCCCAATCAGCCCCAGCATTTT.

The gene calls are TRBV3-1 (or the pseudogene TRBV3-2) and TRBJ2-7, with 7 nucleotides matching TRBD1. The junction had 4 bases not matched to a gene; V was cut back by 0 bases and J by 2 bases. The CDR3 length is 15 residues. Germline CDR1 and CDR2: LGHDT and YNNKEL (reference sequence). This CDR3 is CASSQDPQGAYEQYF. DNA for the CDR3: TGTGCCAGCAGCCAAGACCCCCAGGGGGCCTACGAGCAGTACTTC.

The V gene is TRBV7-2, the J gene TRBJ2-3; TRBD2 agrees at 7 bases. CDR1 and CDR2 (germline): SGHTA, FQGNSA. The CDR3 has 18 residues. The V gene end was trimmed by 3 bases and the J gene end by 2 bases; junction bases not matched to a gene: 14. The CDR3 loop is CASSFRGVVGGLTDTQYF. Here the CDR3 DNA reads TGTGCCAGCAGCTTCCGGGGGGTCGTTGGCGGGCTCACAGATACGCAGTATTTT. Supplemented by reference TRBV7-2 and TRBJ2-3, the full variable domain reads GAGVSQSPSNKVTEKGKDVELRCDPISGHTALYWYRQSLGQGLEFLIYFQGNSAPDKSGLPSDRFSAERTGGSVSTLTIQRTQQEDSAVYLCASSFRGVVGGLTDTQYFGPGTRLTVL.

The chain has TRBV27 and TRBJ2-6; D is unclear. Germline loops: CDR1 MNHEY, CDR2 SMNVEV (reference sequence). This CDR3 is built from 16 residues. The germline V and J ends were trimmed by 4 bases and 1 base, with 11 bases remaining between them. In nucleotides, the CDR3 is TGTGCCAGCAGTTCCCTTACTCCTTCTGGGGCCAACGTCCTGACTTTC. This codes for CASSSLTPSGANVLTF.